These T cell receptor beta chains were read from a single sample in a study of blood T cell repertoires in COVID-19. Sequenced by immunoSEQ multiplex PCR; TCRdb stores in-frame clones only, minus some. The sample contains approximately 130,000 clones, about four fifths of which appear only once. Sequenced material: PBMCs or T cells enriched from blood (not recorded which). The receptors shown here come from a man younger than 40 who had recovered from COVID-19. CDR3s include the opening cysteine and the closing phenylalanine or tryptophan. The D gene is left open where the match is weak. Clone sizes are given selectively: once, few, many, or a class where the clone is expanded.

clone_size	v_call	d_call	j_call	cdr3_nt	cdr3_aa
-	TRBV28	-	TRBJ1-5	TGTGCCAGTTCCAGGGTCCTAAAGGGACAGCCCCAGCATTTT	CASSRVLKGQPQHF
-	TRBV3-1/TRBV3-2	-	TRBJ1-5	TGTGCCAGCAGCCAAGCAGGGTATAGCAATCAGCCCCAGCATTTT	CASSQAGYSNQPQHF
-	TRBV4-1	TRBD1	TRBJ1-1	TGCGCCAGCAGCCGAACACAGGGGTCTGGCGCTGAAGCTTTCTTT	CASSRTQGSGAEAFF
-	TRBV7-9	-	TRBJ2-5	TGTGCCAGCAGCTTAATGGCAGACCAAGAGACCCAGTACTTC	CASSLMADQETQYF
-	TRBV7-9	TRBD1	TRBJ1-2	TGTGCCAGCAGCCTACAGGGGCAACACTACACCTTC	CASSLQGQHYTF
-	TRBV3-1/TRBV3-2	-	TRBJ2-7	TGTGCCAGCAGCCAAGATCTTGGACAGTTCAACGAGCAGTACTTC	CASSQDLGQFNEQYF
few	TRBV15	-	TRBJ1-2	TGTGCCACCAGCAGAGCGGCAGGTTTTGGCTACACCTTC	CATSRAAGFGYTF
-	TRBV5-6	-	TRBJ2-4	TGTGCCAGCAGCTCATACAGGGCTGACATTCAGTACTTC	CASSSYRADIQYF
-	TRBV30	TRBD1	TRBJ1-5	TGTGCCTGGAGTAAAGGGACAGCAGGCAATCAGCCCCAGCATTTT	CAWSKGTAGNQPQHF
-	TRBV5-1	TRBD1	TRBJ2-2	TGCGCCAGCAGCTTGACAGGGGGGAACACCGGGGAGCTGTTTTTT	CASSLTGGNTGELFF
-	TRBV19	TRBD1	TRBJ1-6	TGTGCCAGTAGCCTCCGGGACAGGGATTCACCCCTCCACTTT	CASSLRDRDSPLHF
-	TRBV2	-	TRBJ2-2	TGTGCCAGCAGTGAAGTTGAGACTCGCCTCACCGGGGAGCTGTTTTTT	CASSEVETRLTGELFF
-	TRBV4-1	-	TRBJ1-2	TGCGCCAGCAGCCAAAATCCGACAGGACCATCTAACTATGGCTACACCTTC	CASSQNPTGPSNYGYTF
-	TRBV30	-	TRBJ1-1	TGTGCCTGGGCTACAGGGTTCGGTGAAGCTTTCTTT	CAWATGFGEAFF
-	TRBV9	TRBD2	TRBJ2-1	TGTGCCAGCAGCGTAGAGGCGCGGGAGGACAATGAGCAGTTCTTC	CASSVEAREDNEQFF
-	TRBV3-1/TRBV3-2	TRBD2	TRBJ2-3	TGTGCCAGCAGTCCCCGGACTAGCGGGGGGGCCAGGCCAGATACGCAGTATTTT	CASSPRTSGGARPDTQYF
-	TRBV19	-	TRBJ2-1	TGTGCCAGTATCGAGCGGCCCGGGTCTCGGAATGAGCAGTTCTTC	CASIERPGSRNEQFF
-	TRBV4-2	-	TRBJ2-5	TGTGCCAGCAGCCAAGTGTCAGGGGAGGAGACCCAGTACTTC	CASSQVSGEETQYF
-	TRBV5-1	-	TRBJ2-6	TGCGCCAGCAGCTTGGAAAGGGGGAAGGGTGGGGCCAACGTCCTGACTTTC	CASSLERGKGGANVLTF
-	TRBV3-1/TRBV3-2	TRBD2	TRBJ2-1	TGTGCCAGCAGCCTGTTTCGACTAGCGGGGGGCAATGAGCAGTTCTTC	CASSLFRLAGGNEQFF
-	TRBV7-9	TRBD1	TRBJ1-5	TGTGCCAGCAGCTTAGGGAGGGACAGGGCTCAGCCCCAGCATTTT	CASSLGRDRAQPQHF
-	TRBV7-9	TRBD2	TRBJ2-2	TGTGCCAGCAGCTTGCCTAGCGGGGACACCGGGGAGCTGTTTTTT	CASSLPSGDTGELFF
-	TRBV13	-	TRBJ2-7	TGTGCCAGCAGCTTAGGCCGGAGGGGGCCTTACGAGCAGTACTTC	CASSLGRRGPYEQYF
-	TRBV2	-	TRBJ1-1	TGTGCCAGCAGTGAAACCCCAGGGGCCGCTGAAGCTTTCTTT	CASSETPGAAEAFF
-	TRBV6-5	-	TRBJ1-4	TGTGCCAGCATCGAGGAGGGAACCCGTGAAAAACTGTTTTTT	CASIEEGTREKLFF
-	TRBV25-1	-	TRBJ1-4	TGTGCCAGCAGTGGAGGTCGGTCGGGTGAAAAACTGTTTTTT	CASSGGRSGEKLFF
-	TRBV24-1	TRBD2	TRBJ2-1	TGTGCCACCAGTGCGGCTAGCGGGAGGGCCGTTTACAATGAGCAGTTCTTC	CATSAASGRAVYNEQFF
-	TRBV5-1	TRBD2	TRBJ2-1	TGCGCCAGCAGCTTGGCCCCAGGAGCGGGGGCGAACAATGAGCAGTTCTTC	CASSLAPGAGANNEQFF
few	TRBV13	TRBD1	TRBJ1-4	TGTGCCAGCAGCCGCACAACGACAGGGGGTGGTGAAAAACTGTTTTTT	CASSRTTTGGGEKLFF
few	TRBV21-1	-	TRBJ1-2	TGTGCCAGCAGCAAACTCGAAGGGGATACCTATGGCTACACCTTC	CASSKLEGDTYGYTF
-	TRBV19	TRBD1	TRBJ1-1	TGTGCCAGTAGTAGGGAAGGACAGGGAAACACTGAAGCTTTCTTT	CASSREGQGNTEAFF
-	TRBV12-2	-	TRBJ2-7	TGTGCAAGTCGCAAACGGGACTGGGACTACGAGGAGCAGTACTTC	CASRKRDWDYEEQYF
-	TRBV9	-	TRBJ2-1	TGTGCCAGCAGCCTCCTCCCCGAGGACAATGAGCAGTTCTTC	CASSLLPEDNEQFF
-	TRBV21-1	-	TRBJ2-3	TGTGCCAGCAGACGACAGGGGGCGCGGGGGCAGGTCACAGATACGCAGTATTTT	CASRRQGARGQVTDTQYF
-	TRBV5-6	TRBD2	TRBJ2-1	TGTGCCAGCAGCTCCGGGACTAGCGGGAGAGGGCAGTTCTTC	CASSSGTSGRGQFF
-	TRBV6-5	TRBD1	TRBJ1-2	TGTGCCAGCAGTTACCGGGGACAGGATAACTATGGCTACACCTTC	CASSYRGQDNYGYTF
-	TRBV9	TRBD2	TRBJ2-1	TGTGCCAGCAGCGCCGAGGGCGGGACTAGCGGGAAGAATGAGCAGTTCTTC	CASSAEGGTSGKNEQFF
once	TRBV28	-	TRBJ1-2	TGTGCCAGCAGTTTAAGACAGGTCCCGAGCTATGGCTACACCTTC	CASSLRQVPSYGYTF
-	TRBV18	-	TRBJ1-1	TGTGCCAGCTCACGGATAGCACAGGTGAACACTGAAGCTTTCTTT	CASSRIAQVNTEAFF
-	TRBV6-6	-	TRBJ1-6	TGTGCCAGCAGGAAGACAGAAAACTATAATTCACCCCTCCACTTT	CASRKTENYNSPLHF
-	TRBV5-6	-	TRBJ1-1	TGTGCCAGCAGCTTGGACAGGCGGGGGACTGAAGCTTTCTTT	CASSLDRRGTEAFF